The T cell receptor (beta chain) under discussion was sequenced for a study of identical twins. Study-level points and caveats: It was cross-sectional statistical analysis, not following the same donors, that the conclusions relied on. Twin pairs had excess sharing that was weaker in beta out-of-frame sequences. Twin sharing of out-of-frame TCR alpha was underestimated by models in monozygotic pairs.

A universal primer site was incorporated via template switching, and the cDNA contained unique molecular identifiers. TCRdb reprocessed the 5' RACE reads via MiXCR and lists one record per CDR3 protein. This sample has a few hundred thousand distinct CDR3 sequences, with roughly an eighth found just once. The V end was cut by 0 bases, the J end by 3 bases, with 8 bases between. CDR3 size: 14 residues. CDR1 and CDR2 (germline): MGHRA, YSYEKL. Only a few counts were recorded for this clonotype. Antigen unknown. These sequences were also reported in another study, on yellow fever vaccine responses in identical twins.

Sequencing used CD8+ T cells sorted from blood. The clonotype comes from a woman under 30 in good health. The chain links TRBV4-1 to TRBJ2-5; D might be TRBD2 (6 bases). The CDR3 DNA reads TGCGCCAGCAGCCAAGAGCGGGGTAAAGAGACCCAGTACTTC. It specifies CASSQERGKETQYF.